The 10 T cell receptor beta chains below come from one sample, sequenced in a study of technical replicates of blood from four donors. Clones were read by immunoSEQ multiplex PCR, and TCRdb kept only the in-frame ones, dropping some. Found here are approximately 81,000 clones, more than 80% of them singletons; the top ten hold approximately 4%. Input material: PBMCs. The receptor source for this set is a human donor in good health. Some clones in this sample may be carry-over from other donors' samples.

The V call is TRBV18, the J call TRBJ2-5; D is possibly TRBD1 (6 bases). CDR1 and CDR2 (germline): KGHSH, LQKENI. Trimming left V 3 bases short and J 4 bases short, with 12 bases between. The length of the CDR3 is 14 residues. CDR3 residues: CASSPNRVSETQYF. CDR3 in DNA: TGTGCCAGCTCACCGAACAGGGTATCAGAGACCCAGTACTTC.

The rearrangement links TRBV19 to TRBJ1-2, with a possible D match to TRBD1 (6 bases). Germline V gene sequence: CDR1 LNHDA, CDR2 SQIVND (reference sequence). V dropped 0 bases and J dropped 2 bases, with 10 bases sitting between them. The CDR3 is made up of 15 amino acids. CDR3 loop: CASSIEQGSNYGYTF. The CDR3 coding sequence is TGTGCCAGTAGTATAGAACAGGGATCCAACTATGGCTACACCTTC.

The V gene is TRBV9, the J gene TRBJ2-2; D may be TRBD2 (6 bases). The CDR3 totals 15 residues. Per germline, CDR1 SGDLS and CDR2 YYNGEE. V was trimmed by 7 bases and J by 6 bases, leaving 19 bases between them. CDR3 coding DNA: TGTGCCAGCTCTGGAGGTGGGGGGAAAGCCGGGGAGCTGTTTTTT. This encodes CASSGGGGKAGELFF.

This clone was recorded a few times. The chain combines TRBV9 with TRBJ2-1, with TRBD2 matching over 12 bases. CDR1 is SGDLS, CDR2 YYNGEE, per germline. The CDR3 length is 14 residues. Trimming removed 7 bases from V and 12 bases from J; junction bases left unmatched: 11. The CDR3 protein is CASATSGSLKGQFF. The CDR3, as DNA: TGTGCCAGCGCGACTAGCGGGAGCTTGAAGGGGCAGTTCTTC.

This clone was counted once. The chain employs TRBV5-1 and TRBJ2-1; possibly TRBD1 for D (5 bases). Deletions cut 4 bases from V and 5 bases from J, with 10 bases between. From germline, CDR1 is SGHRS and CDR2 YFSETQ. This CDR3 region has 13 residues. This chain's CDR3 is CASSPSDNNEQFF. The DNA of the CDR3 is TGCGCCAGCAGCCCGTCGGACAACAATGAGCAGTTCTTC.

The genes are TRBV19 and TRBJ1-1; 7 nucleotides align to TRBD1. Trimming at V came to 2 bases and at J to 3 bases, leaving 6 bases not matched to a gene. There are 15 residues in the CDR3. CDR1 and CDR2 (germline): LNHDA, SQIVND (reference sequence). The CDR3 protein is CASSIPGQKYTEAFF. CDR3 DNA sequence: TGTGCCAGTAGTATACCGGGACAGAAGTACACTGAAGCTTTCTTT.

The genes are TRBV27 and TRBJ1-5; D is perhaps TRBD1 (6 bases). Germline V CDR1 and CDR2: MNHEY, SMNVEV (reference sequence). This CDR3 comprises 17 residues. Trimming left V 6 bases short and J 4 bases short, with 22 bases between. The CDR3 sequence is CASSPSPGELRNQPQHF. Here the CDR3 DNA reads TGTGCCAGCAGCCCATCCCCAGGGGAATTGAGGAATCAGCCCCAGCATTTT.

The chain carries TRBV2 and TRBJ1-2; no definite D call. Germline V gene data show CDR1 as SNHLY and CDR2 as FYNNEI. V was trimmed by 0 bases and J by 5 bases, leaving 16 bases between them. The CDR3 has 16 amino acids. CDR3 sequence (DNA): TGTGCCAGCAGTGAAGCTGGACTCGACTATGAATATGGCTACACCTTC. Encoded protein: CASSEAGLDYEYGYTF.

This clone was detected ten times or more. This chain joins TRBV4-1 and TRBJ1-5; D is undetermined. The CDR3 length is 14 residues. Germline CDR1 and CDR2: MGHRA and YSYEKL. Trimming cost V 0 bases and J 0 bases, with 3 bases left between them. CDR3 sequence (DNA): TGCGCCAGCAGCCAAGATCATAGCAATCAGCCCCAGCATTTT. Its translation: CASSQDHSNQPQHF.

The chain links TRBV10-3 to TRBJ1-2, with 8 bases aligning to TRBD1. Germline CDR1 ENHRY, CDR2 SYGVKD. The CDR3 sequence is 16 residues long. V lost 8 bases, J lost 4 bases, and 15 bases stayed unmatched. The DNA of the CDR3 is TGTGCCATCTCAACAGGGGGGGAAAGAGTTGGCTATGGCTACACCTTC. This encodes CAISTGGERVGYGYTF.